This TCR beta chain was retrieved from a study of shared clonotypes between healthy human individuals. The V end was cut by 4 bases, the J end by 0 bases, with 17 bases between. The length of the CDR3 is 17 residues. Germline CDR1 and CDR2: MDHEN and SYDVKM. The table came from immunoSEQ multiplex PCR; TCRdb's copy has only in-frame clones and leaves some out. The table has approximately 340,000 clones, around 67% seen once. A split of CD4+ cells into CD45RA+ naive and CD45RA-negative memory subsets was performed. The clonotype was recovered from a man aged 25-40 years in good health. The specimen sequenced was memory CD4+ T cells sorted from blood. Stated subset: CD45RA-negative fraction. The chain uses TRBV28 and TRBJ2-3; a possible D gene is TRBD1 (6 bases). The CDR3 is CASSSELDSTSTDTQYF. DNA of the CDR3: TGTGCCAGCAGTTCCGAACTGGACAGTACTAGCACAGATACGCAGTATTTT.